Presented here are 10 T cell receptor beta chains from one specimen sequenced in a study of T cells after posttransplantation cyclophosphamide. Data came from immunoSEQ multiplex PCR; TCRdb stores just in-frame clones and leaves some out. The sample offers 35,000 to 40,000 clones and no singletons, the top ten holding approximately 2.4%. What was sequenced was PBMCs. These receptors were taken from a middle-aged man in good health, CMV-negative, and a related stem cell transplant donor.

This clone was observed many times. CDR3 in DNA: TGCGCCAGCAGCTGGACAGGGGGAGAGACCCAGTACTTC. Residues: CASSWTGGETQYF. The chain combines TRBV5-1 with TRBJ2-5; 10 nucleotides line up with TRBD1. The CDR3 runs to 13 residues. Germline assignment: CDR1 SGHRS and CDR2 YFSETQ. V was pared by 3 bases and J by 4 bases, with 0 bases of the junction left unmatched.

This clone has just a few counts. The chain links TRBV19 to TRBJ2-7; no reliable D call. Germline CDR1 LNHDA, CDR2 SQIVND (reference sequence). This CDR3 is 13 amino acids long. Trimming left V 3 bases short and J 4 bases short, with 10 bases between. The CDR3 spells CASSIGYRYEQYF. The CDR3, as DNA: TGTGCCAGTAGTATCGGGTATCGGTACGAGCAGTACTTC.

This clone appeared many times. The V gene is TRBV7-6, the J gene TRBJ2-1; the match to TRBD1 covers 11 bases. V lost 0 bases and J lost 8; bases outside the gene matches: 3. This CDR3 is built from 15 residues. The germline V gene encodes CDR1 SGHVS and CDR2 FNYEAQ. CDR3 loop: CASSLAGQGDYEQFF. For the CDR3, the DNA is TGTGCCAGCAGCTTAGCGGGACAGGGGGACTATGAGCAGTTCTTC.

Details on this clone: Just one base apart from a much larger clone, this may be a read error. The V and J genes are TRBV2 and TRBJ1-3, with D possibly matching TRBD1 (5 bases). The germline V gene has CDR1 SNHLY and CDR2 FYNNEI. Trimming took off 4 bases at V and 1 base at J, with 8 bases between the two ends. The CDR3 runs 14 residues. The CDR3 protein is CASSVQESGNTIYF. CDR3 nucleotide sequence: TGTGCCAGCAGTGTACAGGAGTCTGGAAACACCATATATTTT.

This clone has a count of ten or more. The J gene is TRBJ1-2, the V gene TRBV5-5; D uncertain. CDR1 and CDR2 (germline): SGHKS, YYEKEE (reference sequence). The CDR3 is 16 residues long. V dropped 4 bases and J dropped 7 bases, with 23 bases sitting between them. CDR3 sequence (DNA): TGTGCCAGCAGCACAGACGCGGGTATCCTCTTTGTTGGCTACACCTTC. Translation gives CASSTDAGILFVGYTF.

This clone was seen repeatedly, ten times or more. The chain has TRBV29-1 and TRBJ1-1; 8 positions agree with TRBD1. Germline lookup yields CDR1 SQVTM and CDR2 ANQGSEA. V gave up 5 bases and J gave up 2 bases; unmatched junction bases: 4. The CDR3 sequence is 13 residues long. Written as DNA, the CDR3 is TGCAGCGTTATCACAGGGGGTAACACTGAAGCTTTCTTT. Its protein is CSVITGGNTEAFF.

This clone was picked up many times. The chain couples TRBV10-3 to TRBJ2-3; TRBD2 might be the D (5 bases). This CDR3 spans 16 amino acids. V was trimmed by 6 bases and J by 2 bases, leaving 18 bases between them. CDR1 ENHRY and CDR2 SYGVKD come from the germline V gene. The CDR3 spells CAISLSGETNTDTQYF. As DNA, the CDR3 is TGTGCCATCAGCCTAAGCGGAGAGACGAACACAGATACGCAGTATTTT.

This clone has at least ten counts. V and J are TRBV11-3 and TRBJ2-1; TRBD1 matches 9 bases. CDR3 length equals 14 residues. Trimming removed 6 bases from V and 6 bases from J; junction bases left unmatched: 6. Germline assignment: CDR1 SGHNT and CDR2 YENEEA. CDR3 region: CASSRTGDSNEQFF. CDR3 coding DNA: TGTGCCAGCAGTCGGACAGGGGACAGCAATGAGCAGTTCTTC. Using reference TRBV11-3 and TRBJ2-1 for the parts outside the CDR3, the full variable domain is EAGVVQSPRYKIIEKKQPVAFWCNPISGHNTLYWYLQNLGQGPELLIRYENEEAVDDSQLPKDRFSAERLKGVDSTLKIQPAELGDSAVYLCASSRTGDSNEQFFGPGTRLTVL.

Ten or more counts support this clone. CDR3 residues: CASSLIGLAGENEQFF. In DNA form, the CDR3 reads TGTGCCAGCAGTCTGATCGGACTAGCGGGAGAAAATGAGCAGTTCTTC. The chain carries TRBV5-6 and TRBJ2-1, with TRBD2 matching over 13 bases. This CDR3 is 16 amino acids long. V lost 5 bases and J lost 7; bases outside the gene matches: 9. Germline V lookup: CDR1 SGHDT, CDR2 YYEEEE.

The V gene is TRBV14, the J gene TRBJ2-5; no definite D call. Per germline, CDR1 SGHDN and CDR2 FVKESK. The CDR3 is 15 residues long. Trimming cost V 2 bases and J 5 bases, with 15 bases left between them. The CDR3 loop is CASSQSRSGWETQYF. CDR3 coding DNA: TGTGCCAGCAGCCAATCCCGGTCGGGTTGGGAGACCCAGTACTTC.